This record looks at one T cell receptor beta chain sequence and its context. Which antigen it targets is not known. No much larger clone exists at a distance of one base, and base qualities are not known. The data were obtained in a study of T cell responses to AZD1222 COVID-19 vaccine (dated by TCRdb to the early 2020s). Describing the broader study: AZD1222 recipients given second doses at about 4 weeks or at about 12 weeks were pooled, since spike-specific TCR depth and breadth were not found to differ between the two schedules. A total of 240 or so trial participants underwent TCR sequencing, of whom about 200 had received two doses of AZD1222 and around 25 had received two doses of the MenACWY control vaccine. Trial participants were enrolled by age into 18-55, 56-69 and 70-plus year subgroups, with approximately 150, 30 and 60 TCR-sequenced participants respectively. Beyond this particular receptor, the publication reports: Conclusions about previously exposed vaccinees were limited because only six or seven AZD1222 recipients were SARS-CoV-2 seropositive at baseline. The whole spike protein was spanned by vaccine-associated CD4 TCRs, and dominant responses were seen in regions 160-218 and 743-854. Epitopes outside the regions mutated in the B.1.351 and B.1.1.7 variants were reportedly recognized by nearly half of the unique spike-specific TCRs. After two AZD1222 doses, both the breadth and the depth of spike-specific TCRs were significantly higher than at day 0 and than in MenACWY recipients. In the small 56-69-year group, the increase in depth fell short of significance, most likely because of low power. Participants were mostly white British and included more females than males, and it was suggested by the authors that clonal diversity may have been underestimated. Because no day 14 peak-response samples were available, the repertoires could be characterized only after the peak T cell response.

The time point label on this specimen signifies: baseline before first vaccination. Samples from vaccinated people were obtained from the UK trials COV001 and COV002, which included a single-blind randomized controlled phase 2/3 trial of AZD1222 (ChAdOx1 nCoV-19) in healthy adults. For TCRbeta chain sequencing, PBMC samples were collected from trial participants at day 0 and at day 28 after the second dose. The CDR3 regions of human TCRbeta chains were subjected to immunosequencing. The authors processed their data as follows. TCRs in the repertoires were compared against a reference library of SARS-CoV-2-specific TCRs that had been generated with the MIRA antigen-specificity platform. Breadth meant the fraction of unique TCRs that were SARS-CoV-2-associated, whereas depth meant the fraction of total T cells that were SARS-CoV-2-associated. Each spike-specific TCR was assigned to its reactive spike region and to a CD4 or CD8 class using the MIRA data. Log10-transformed breadth and depth values were compared by one-way ANOVA with Sidak's multiple comparisons tests. TCRdb holds this immuneACCESS table with in-frame rearrangements only. Some clones are missing; in checked studies, unresolved V genes explain under half, and the rest has no known cause. The V and J calls and the clone size are those of that table, but D and trimming were determined from the DNA. This sample has 100,000 to 150,000 clones in its table, and 85% to 95% of those were observed once. Around 5.9% of the sample is held by the ten biggest clonotypes.

The sample was peripheral blood, taken on day 0 of AZD1222 vaccination. The sequence came from an adult in good health.

The CDR3 has the sequence CASGRSSSTDTQYF. Read as DNA, the sequence is TGCGCCAGCGGTAGATCCTCTAGCACAGATACGCAGTATTTT. In this chain, TRBV5-1 is recombined with TRBJ2-3, with the D gene uncertain. V and J are truncated by 7 bases and 0 bases respectively, leaving an intervening sequence of 12 bases. Counted from cysteine to phenylalanine, this CDR3 has 14 amino acids. The DNA shown is the 42-base CDR3, in frame from base 1. CDR1 and CDR2 are drawn from the germline V gene: SGHRS, YFSETQ.